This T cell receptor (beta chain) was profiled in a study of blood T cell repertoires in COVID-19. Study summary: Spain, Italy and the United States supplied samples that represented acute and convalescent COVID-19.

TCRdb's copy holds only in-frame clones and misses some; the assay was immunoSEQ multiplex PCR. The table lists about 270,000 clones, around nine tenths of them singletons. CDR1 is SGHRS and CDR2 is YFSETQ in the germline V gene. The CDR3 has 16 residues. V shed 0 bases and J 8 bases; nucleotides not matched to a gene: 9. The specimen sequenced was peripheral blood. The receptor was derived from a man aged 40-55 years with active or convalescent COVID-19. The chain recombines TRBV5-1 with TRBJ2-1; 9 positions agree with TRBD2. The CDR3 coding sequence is TGCGCCAGCAGCTTGGCTGGTAGCGGGGGAGCGGATGAGCAGTTCTTC. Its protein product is CASSLAGSGGADEQFF.